The rows below give T cell receptor beta chains drawn from one sample of a study of cytomegalovirus exposure and HLA in healthy donors. Assay used: immunoSEQ multiplex PCR; TCRdb lists only in-frame clones, some missing. Of more than 90,000 clones in the sample, about 88% were seen once. Sequencing was performed on PBMCs. The receptors were gathered from a man between 18 and 29 years old in good health and CMV-seropositive. CDR3s include the opening cysteine and the closing phenylalanine or tryptophan. The D gene is left open where the match is weak. Not every row has a clone size; where given, it reads once, few, many or a size class.

>TRBV18|TRBD1|.|TRBJ2-2
CASSPGQGFTGELFF
TGTGCCAGCTCACCGGGACAGGGGTTCACCGGGGAGCTGTTTTTT
>TRBV12-5|.|.|TRBJ1-1
CASGPPAGDTEAFF
TGTGCTAGTGGTCCGCCGGCGGGGGATACTGAAGCTTTCTTT
>TRBV29-1|.|.|TRBJ2-3
CSVRRGSSSTDTQYF
TGCAGCGTTCGGAGGGGTTCTTCTAGCACAGATACGCAGTATTTT
>TRBV12-5|.|.|TRBJ2-3
CASGLGSSRYGDTQYF
TGTGCTAGTGGTTTGGGTTCTTCGCGGTATGGGGATACGCAGTATTTT
>TRBV18|TRBD2|once|TRBJ2-1
CASSLFSGGDYNEQFF
TGTGCCAGCTCACTCTTTAGCGGGGGAGACTACAATGAGCAGTTCTTC
>TRBV6-1|TRBD1|.|TRBJ2-7
CASSWTGGNYEQYF
TGTGCCAGCAGTTGGACAGGGGGCAACTACGAGCAGTACTTC
>TRBV4-3|.|.|TRBJ1-2
CASSQGGDLYGYTF
TGCGCCAGCAGCCAAGGGGGGGATCTCTATGGCTACACCTTC
>TRBV11-2|TRBD1|.|TRBJ1-3
CASRTGASGNTIYF
TGTGCCAGCAGAACAGGGGCCTCTGGAAACACCATATATTTT
>TRBV5-4|.|.|TRBJ2-7
CASSVDPGAYEQYF
TGTGCCAGCAGCGTCGATCCGGGGGCCTACGAGCAGTACTTC
>TRBV7-9|.|.|TRBJ2-7
CASSLAGAHEQYF
TGTGCCAGCAGCTTAGCGGGGGCCCACGAGCAGTACTTC
>TRBV7-2|.|.|TRBJ2-7
CASSFRDFREQYF
TGTGCCAGCAGCTTCAGGGATTTTAGAGAGCAGTACTTC
>TRBV15|.|.|TRBJ2-5
CATSPLTGDQETQYF
TGTGCCACCAGCCCCCTGACGGGGGACCAAGAGACCCAGTACTTC
>TRBV7-2|.|many|TRBJ1-2
CASSPREGDTNYGYTF
TGTGCCAGCAGCCCTAGGGAGGGGGACACTAACTATGGCTACACCTTC
>TRBV7-9|TRBD2|.|TRBJ2-3
CASSPELAGGSWADTQYF
TGTGCCAGCAGCCCCGAGCTAGCGGGGGGCTCTTGGGCAGATACGCAGTATTTT
>TRBV21-1|.|.|TRBJ1-1
CARGKGRMAFF
TGTGCCAGGGGTAAAGGCAGGATGGCTTTCTTT
>TRBV27|.|.|TRBJ2-1
CASSTQGQGEQFF
TGTGCCAGCAGTACCCAAGGACAAGGGGAGCAGTTCTTC
>TRBV6-4|TRBD1|.|TRBJ1-1
CASSDRTGMRTFF
TGTGCCAGCAGTGACCGGACAGGGATGAGGACTTTCTTT
>TRBV9|TRBD1|.|TRBJ2-3
CASRPGTGGDTQYF
TGTGCCAGCAGGCCCGGGACAGGGGGAGATACGCAGTATTTT
>TRBV6-5|.|once|TRBJ1-6
CATKSGTKNSPLHF
TGTGCCACCAAATCCGGGACAAAAAATTCACCCCTCCACTTT
>TRBV7-9|.|once|TRBJ1-1
CASSLVQGRGEAFF
TGTGCCAGCAGCTTAGTGCAGGGGAGAGGTGAAGCTTTCTTT
>TRBV4-2|TRBD1|.|TRBJ2-5
CASSLFSWVAGGLEFGPQYF
TGTGCCAGCAGCCTTTTCTCTTGGGTGGCAGGGGGCCTTGAGTTCGGGCCCCAGTACTTC
>TRBV6-1|.|.|TRBJ2-7
CASSEGITYEQYF
TGTGCCAGCAGTGAGGGCATTACCTACGAGCAGTACTTC
>TRBV10-2|.|.|TRBJ2-7
CASSESGVGSYSYEQYF
TGCGCCAGCAGTGAGTCGGGTGTGGGCAGTTACTCCTACGAGCAGTACTTC
>TRBV6-5|.|.|TRBJ1-3
CASSPVQGGGNTIYF
TGTGCCAGCAGTCCAGTACAGGGTGGTGGAAACACCATATATTTT
>TRBV12-5|.|.|TRBJ2-5
CASPGRTYFQETQYF
TGTGCTAGCCCCGGACGGACATACTTCCAAGAGACCCAGTACTTC
>TRBV2|.|.|TRBJ2-7
CASRLQGLSSYEQYF
TGTGCCAGCAGGCTACAGGGCCTGAGCTCCTACGAGCAGTACTTC
>TRBV11-2|.|.|TRBJ1-1
CASSPITGNTEAFF
TGTGCCAGCAGCCCAATAACAGGGAACACTGAAGCTTTCTTT
>TRBV15|TRBD1|.|TRBJ1-1
CATSRDGTGLEAFF
TGTGCCACCAGCAGAGACGGGACAGGACTTGAAGCTTTCTTT
>TRBV27|.|.|TRBJ2-7
CASSPRGVVDEQYF
TGTGCCAGCAGTCCCAGGGGGGTGGTCGACGAGCAGTACTTC